This T cell receptor beta chain was sequenced for a study of tumor-infiltrating lymphocytes in primary liver carcinoma. This clonotype is a singleton in its sample. The CDR3 consists of 15 residues. Per the germline V gene, CDR1 is SGHAT and CDR2 is FQNNGV. The ends were cut back, 7 bases at V and 0 bases at J, with 15 bases in the middle. The investigators made TCR beta cDNA from about 510 ng total RNA, using a constant-region primer. For TCR beta, libraries were produced by three nested multiplex PCR rounds using slightly modified ARM-PCR. TRBV1-TRBV30 forward primers paired with a C-beta reverse primer drove the first two PCR rounds, approximately 11 cycles each. TCRdb fed the multiplex PCR reads into MiXCR, producing one record per CDR3 protein. The table shows 300,000 to 400,000 distinct CDR3 sequences, with roughly 60% occurring only once. The study extracted blood RNA from unsorted whole blood and also extracted germline DNA. Roughly 4 milliliters of peripheral blood were collected before surgery.

The clonotype comes from a man aged 40-50 years with primary liver carcinoma and hepatitis B virus infection. Sequenced input: peripheral blood. The gene calls are TRBV11-2 and TRBJ2-5; no firm D call. The CDR3 DNA reads as TGTGCCAGCAACTTGGATAGCTACGACCAAGAGACCCAGTACTTC. It specifies CASNLDSYDQETQYF.